Shown below are 30 T cell receptor beta chains from a single sample sequenced in a study of T-cell reconstitution after alpha-beta-depleted transplantation in children. Unique molecular identifiers were incorporated into the prepared TCRbeta library. TCRdb reprocessed the PCR reads with MiXCR, giving one entry per CDR3 protein. The profile covers about 230,000 distinct CDR3 sequences, with over 9.5% appearing a single time and less than 6% taken by the ten largest. The starting material was PBMCs from the stem cell graft donor, obtained from the stem cell graft. These receptors were taken from a human donor who donated a stem cell graft to a child with SCID.

This clonotype was found many times. A junction end diverges from the germline sequence, so it may reflect a read error. The genes are TRBV5-1 and TRBJ1-1; perhaps TRBD1 as D (5 bases). This CDR3 contains 11 residues. Germline values: CDR1 SGHRS, CDR2 YFSETQ. The CDR3 region is CASSDWGGRAF. Written as DNA, the CDR3 is TGCGCCAGCAGCGATTGGGGGGGACGGGCTTTT. The whole variable domain, remainder taken from reference TRBV5-1 and TRBJ1-1, is KAGVTQTPRYLIKTRGQQVTLSCSPISGHRSVSWYQQTPGQGLQFLFEYFSETQRNKGNFPGRFSGRQFSNSRSEMNVSTLELGDSALYLCASSDWGGRAFGQGTRLTVV.

This clonotype came up many times. The gene calls are TRBV11-1 and TRBJ1-1; D unclear. The CDR3 has 14 amino acids. V gave up 6 bases and J gave up 0 bases, with 11 bases separating them. CDR1 and CDR2 from the germline V gene are SGHAT and FQDESV (reference sequence). The CDR3 nucleotides are TGTGCCAGCAGTCGCAGGACTATGAACACTGAAGCTTTCTTT. This sequence encodes CASSRRTMNTEAFF.

This clonotype was counted many times. The rearrangement joins TRBV7-9 to TRBJ2-1; D is uncertain. V was shortened by 5 bases and J by 2 bases, with 4 bases between the two germline ends. The CDR3 runs to 12 residues. Germline loops: CDR1 SEHNR, CDR2 FQNEAQ (reference sequence). The CDR3 is CASSGTYNEQFF. The CDR3 coding sequence is TGTGCCAGCAGCGGAACCTACAATGAGCAGTTCTTC.

This clonotype was recorded many times. V gene TRBV6-1 combines with J gene TRBJ1-3; unclear D gene. Germline CDR1 reads MNHNS; CDR2 reads SASEGT. The CDR3 length is 16 residues. Trimming took 6 bases from V and 1 from J, leaving 16 bases between them. The CDR3 spells CASSSGGEGSGNTIYF. CDR3 nucleotides: TGTGCCAGCAGCTCAGGTGGAGAGGGATCTGGAAACACCATATATTTT.

The V and J genes are TRBV4-2 and TRBJ2-7; 9 nucleotides align to TRBD2. V trimming: 4 bases; J trimming: 2 bases; junction bases outside the gene matches: 12. Germline assignment: CDR1 LGHNA and CDR2 YNFKEQ. The CDR3 loop spans 17 amino acids. Here the CDR3 reads CASSPGLACFRTYEQYF. In DNA form, the CDR3 reads TGTGCCAGCAGCCCGGGACTAGCCTGCTTTCGGACCTACGAGCAGTACTTC.

In this sample, this clonotype turned up many times. The V gene is TRBV9, the J gene TRBJ2-3; D is ambiguous. The V end lost 1 base, the J end lost 6 bases, and 12 bases lay between the germline ends. Germline assignment: CDR1 SGDLS and CDR2 YYNGEE. The CDR3 is made up of 14 amino acids. The CDR3 spells CASSVSARTDTQYF. DNA of the CDR3: TGTGCCAGCAGCGTATCGGCCCGGACCGATACGCAGTATTTT.

This clonotype was detected many times. The rearrangement links TRBV3-1 to TRBJ2-3; tentative D call: TRBD2 (5 bases). Looked up from germline, CDR1 is LGHDT and CDR2 is YNNKEL (reference sequence). V lost 2 bases and J 0 bases, leaving 9 bases between the germline ends. This CDR3 region has 15 residues. DNA for the CDR3: TGTGCCAGCAGCCAACGTCTAGCTAGCACAGATACGCAGTATTTT. Its translation is CASSQRLASTDTQYF.

In this sample, this clonotype turned up many times. The chain couples TRBV5-1 to TRBJ1-1, with 8 bases matching TRBD1. This CDR3 spans 14 amino acids. Germline lookup yields CDR1 SGHRS and CDR2 YFSETQ. J was trimmed by 1 base and V by 7 bases; bases with no gene match: 6. The DNA of the CDR3 is TGCGCCAGCGGTTCCGGGACAGGGAACACTGAAGCTTTCTTT. It encodes CASGSGTGNTEAFF. Using reference TRBV5-1 and TRBJ1-1 for the parts outside the CDR3, the full variable domain is KAGVTQTPRYLIKTRGQQVTLSCSPISGHRSVSWYQQTPGQGLQFLFEYFSETQRNKGNFPGRFSGRQFSNSRSEMNVSTLELGDSALYLCASGSGTGNTEAFFGQGTRLTVV.

This clonotype was found many times. This chain joins TRBV20-1 and TRBJ2-3; 9 bases match TRBD1. J was trimmed by 2 bases and V by 2 bases; bases with no gene match: 2. CDR1 DFQATT and CDR2 SNEGSKA come from the germline V gene (reference sequence). The CDR3 runs to 14 residues. CDR3 sequence: CSARTGGPTDTQYF. DNA of the CDR3: TGCAGTGCTAGAACAGGGGGCCCCACAGATACGCAGTATTTT.

This clonotype was seen ten or more times. V usage is TRBV5-1 and J usage is TRBJ1-1; D gene ambiguous. The CDR3 extends over 12 amino acids. The V end lost 2 bases, the J end lost 5 bases, and 7 bases lay between the germline ends. CDR1 and CDR2 (germline): SGHRS, YFSETQ. The CDR3 sequence: CASSFGPTEAFF. The CDR3, as DNA: TGCGCCAGCAGCTTCGGGCCGACTGAAGCTTTCTTT.

This clonotype was counted at least ten times. J is TRBJ2-7 and V is TRBV27; no definite D call. V was clipped by 2 bases and J by 0 bases, with 20 bases between them. Germline values: CDR1 MNHEY, CDR2 SMNVEV (reference sequence). The CDR3 contains 18 residues. In DNA, the CDR3 is TGTGCCAGCAGTTTAAGGGTTCCCGGGTCGGTGAGCTCCTACGAGCAGTACTTC. Translated, it gives CASSLRVPGSVSSYEQYF.

In its sample, this clonotype was seen many times. The gene calls are TRBV28 and TRBJ2-2; D is perhaps TRBD1 (8 bases). Germline lookup yields CDR1 MDHEN and CDR2 SYDVKM. Trimming removed 5 bases at V and 5 bases at J, with 18 bases between. The CDR3 has 16 residues. This CDR3 is CASSVRHRGGTGELFF. The CDR3 DNA reads as TGTGCCAGCAGTGTAAGGCACAGGGGGGGGACCGGGGAGCTGTTTTTT.

This clonotype was counted many times. J is TRBJ2-7 and V is TRBV20-1, with D perhaps TRBD1 (6 bases). Germline V lookup: CDR1 DFQATT, CDR2 SNEGSKA (reference sequence). The CDR3 runs to 15 residues. Trimming removed 3 bases from V and 7 bases from J, with 22 bases in between. The CDR3 nucleotides read TGCAGTGCTAGGACGACGGTGGGCCAGGGGTTGGAGCAGTACTTC. As protein: CSARTTVGQGLEQYF.

In this sample, this clonotype turned up many times. This sequence joins TRBV29-1 and TRBJ1-2, with TRBD1 matching 10 bases. Trimming took 2 bases from V and 6 from J; bases not matched to a gene: 12. This CDR3 has 16 amino acids. The V gene's germline CDR1 is SQVTM and CDR2 ANQGSEA. This chain's CDR3 is CSVERDRGRIGDGYTF. Here the CDR3 DNA reads TGCAGCGTTGAACGGGACAGGGGCCGCATAGGGGATGGCTACACCTTC.

This clonotype was recorded many times. This chain uses TRBV3-1 with TRBJ2-5, with D uncertain. The CDR3 consists of 11 residues. Trimming cost V 2 bases and J 4 bases, with 2 bases left between them. CDR1 and CDR2 from the germline V gene are LGHDT and YNNKEL (reference sequence). CDR3 loop: CASSQLETQYF. As DNA, the CDR3 is TGTGCCAGCAGCCAATTAGAGACCCAGTACTTC.

This clonotype was recorded a few times. The V gene is TRBV3-1, the J gene TRBJ2-7; 8 bases are a match to TRBD1. Per the germline V gene, CDR1 is LGHDT and CDR2 is YNNKEL (reference sequence). J lost 2 bases, V lost 4 bases, and 4 bases had no gene match. CDR3 length: 14 residues. As DNA, the CDR3 is TGTGCCAGCAGCCCATGGGACAGGACCTACGAGCAGTACTTC. This encodes CASSPWDRTYEQYF.

This clonotype showed up just a few times. The chain carries TRBV15 and TRBJ2-7; no clear D. V shed 1 base and J shed 0 bases, with 7 bases lying between them. The germline V gene encodes CDR1 LNHNV and CDR2 YYDKDF (reference sequence). This CDR3 contains 14 residues. In DNA form, the CDR3 reads TGTGCCACCAGCAGAGGAGCGAGCTCCTACGAGCAGTACTTC. Its protein is CATSRGASSYEQYF.

This rearrangement joins TRBV30 to TRBJ1-1, with no clear D. V gave up 2 bases and J gave up 4 bases, with 11 bases separating them. This CDR3 comprises 13 residues. Germline CDR1 reads GTSNPN; CDR2 reads SVGIG (reference sequence). CDR3 coding DNA: TGTGCCTGGAGTTCAGGCAGGCCCACTGAAGCTTTCTTT. Translation: CAWSSGRPTEAFF.

This clonotype has ten or more counts. V usage is TRBV20-1 and J usage is TRBJ1-1, with D hard to call. The germline gives CDR1 DFQATT, CDR2 SNEGSKA (reference sequence). Between the trimmed V and J ends, which lost 6 bases and 1 base, there was a span of 15 bases. The CDR3 length is 14 residues. The CDR3 loop is CSASPLSGNTEAFF. CDR3 nucleotides: TGCAGTGCCAGCCCACTCTCTGGGAACACTGAAGCTTTCTTT.

This clonotype was detected many times. This sequence joins TRBV10-2 and TRBJ2-7; D may correspond to TRBD1 or TRBD2 (5 bases each). The CDR3 sequence is 12 residues long. Deletions cut 8 bases from V and 1 base from J, with 9 bases between. Germline values: CDR1 WSHSY, CDR2 SAAADI. DNA for the CDR3: TGCGCCAGCGGGGGATCTTCCTACGAGCAGTACTTC. Translating it yields CASGGSSYEQYF.

This clonotype was seen only a few times. The junction differs from germline at one of its ends, possibly a read error. The gene calls are TRBV5-1 and TRBJ2-3; 7 bases match TRBD1. The CDR3 extends over 13 amino acids. The germline V gene encodes CDR1 SGHRS and CDR2 YFSETQ. CDR3 sequence reads: CASSLNRGQIGTF. CDR3 DNA: TGCGCCAGCAGCTTGAATCGGGGACAGATAGGAACGTTT.

This clonotype was seen repeatedly, ten times or more. The chain combines TRBV5-5 with TRBJ1-2, with unresolved D. V dropped 0 bases and J dropped 5 bases, with 5 bases sitting between them. The CDR3 length is 12 residues. Germline CDR1 and CDR2: SGHKS and YYEKEE (reference sequence). CDR3 sequence: CASSLAVYGYTF. The CDR3 region has the DNA TGTGCCAGCAGCTTGGCCGTATATGGCTACACCTTC. The full variable domain, in which reference TRBV5-5 and TRBJ1-2 provide the parts outside the CDR3, is DAGVTQSPTHLIKTRGQQVTLRCSPISGHKSVSWYQQVLGQGPQFIFQYYEKEERGRGNFPDRFSARQFPNYSSELNVNALLLGDSALYLCASSLAVYGYTFGSGTRLTVV.

This clonotype was observed a handful of times. CDR3 sequence (DNA): TGTGCCAGCAGCTCCGGGACCCTTTATAATTCACCCCTCCACTTT. This translates into CASSSGTLYNSPLHF. The V gene is TRBV7-6, the J gene TRBJ1-6; D is possibly TRBD1 (5 bases). CDR3 length equals 15 residues. The germline CDR1 and CDR2 sequences are SGHVS and FNYEAQ. V dropped 4 bases and J dropped 4 bases, with 11 bases sitting between them.

This clonotype showed up just a few times. The V call is TRBV6-4, the J call TRBJ2-1; D unclear. The germline gives CDR1 MRHNA, CDR2 SNTAGT. There are 16 residues in the CDR3. V lost 5 bases and J 4 bases, leaving 18 bases between the germline ends. The CDR3: CASSIPTFGPYNEQFF. In DNA, the CDR3 is TGTGCCAGCAGTATCCCGACATTCGGTCCTTACAATGAGCAGTTCTTC.

The gene calls are TRBV4-2 and TRBJ1-2; TRBD1 might be the D (5 bases). CDR3 size: 14 residues. V was shortened by 4 bases and J by 11 bases, with 20 bases between the two germline ends. Germline V lookup: CDR1 LGHNA, CDR2 YNFKEQ. For the CDR3, the DNA is TGTGCCAGCAGCCCCGGGACGCTCGAGGGAAGGTACACCTTC. Translation: CASSPGTLEGRYTF.

In this sample, this clonotype turned up a few times. The V call is TRBV4-2, the J call TRBJ2-3; D is ambiguous. CDR1 is LGHNA, CDR2 YNFKEQ, per germline. Between the trimmed V and J ends, which lost 4 bases and 6 bases, there was a span of 20 bases. CDR3 length: 16 amino acids. The CDR3 nucleotides read TGTGCCAGCAGCCGCCCGGCTACCCCCCTTCCGGATACGCAGTATTTT. This encodes CASSRPATPLPDTQYF.

This clonotype was counted ten times or more. The chain employs TRBV7-9 and TRBJ1-4, with 9 bases identical to TRBD1. This CDR3 comprises 16 residues. In germline, CDR1 is SEHNR, CDR2 FQNEAQ (reference sequence). V was clipped by 6 bases and J by 5 bases; unmatched bases: 10. The CDR3, as DNA: TGTGCCAGCAGAACCTCAGGACAGGGGAAGAATGAAAAACTGTTTTTT. Protein product: CASRTSGQGKNEKLFF.

At least ten counts were recorded for this clonotype. This chain connects TRBV5-1 to TRBJ2-5, with D perhaps matching TRBD2 (5 bases). V lost 8 bases and J lost 2, with 13 bases in between. CDR1 and CDR2 from the germline V gene are SGHRS and YFSETQ. The CDR3 totals 13 residues. The DNA of the CDR3 is TGCGCCAGTTCCATAACGGGGCAAGAGACCCAGTACTTC. This encodes CASSITGQETQYF.

This clonotype showed up many times. The chain recombines TRBV10-1 with TRBJ2-5; D may be TRBD2 (5 bases). The CDR3 spans 15 residues. Germline V gene sequence: CDR1 WNHNN, CDR2 SYGVQD (reference sequence). The V and J ends lost 3 bases and 2 bases respectively, with 13 bases between them. CDR3 amino acids: CASSETKRDQETQYF. DNA of the CDR3: TGCGCCAGCAGTGAAACGAAGAGGGATCAAGAGACCCAGTACTTC.

Remarks on this clonotype: An end of the junction differs from the germline gene, which may be a read error. This chain links TRBV7-4 with TRBJ2-2; D tentatively reads TRBD1 or TRBD2 (6 bases each). The CDR3 loop spans 17 amino acids. Germline CDR1 is SGHVT and CDR2 is SQSDAQ. The CDR3 DNA follows: TGTGCCAGCTGCACACCCTCGGGGGCCACTTACACCGGGGAGCTGTTTTTC. It encodes CASCTPSGATYTGELFF. The full variable domain, its missing parts supplied by reference TRBV7-4 and TRBJ2-2, is GAGVSQSPRYKVAKRGRDVALRCDSISGHVTLYWYRQTLGQGSEVLTYSQSDAQRDKSGRPSGRFSAERPERSVSTLKIQRTEQGDSAVYLCASCTPSGATYTGELFFGEGSRLTVL.